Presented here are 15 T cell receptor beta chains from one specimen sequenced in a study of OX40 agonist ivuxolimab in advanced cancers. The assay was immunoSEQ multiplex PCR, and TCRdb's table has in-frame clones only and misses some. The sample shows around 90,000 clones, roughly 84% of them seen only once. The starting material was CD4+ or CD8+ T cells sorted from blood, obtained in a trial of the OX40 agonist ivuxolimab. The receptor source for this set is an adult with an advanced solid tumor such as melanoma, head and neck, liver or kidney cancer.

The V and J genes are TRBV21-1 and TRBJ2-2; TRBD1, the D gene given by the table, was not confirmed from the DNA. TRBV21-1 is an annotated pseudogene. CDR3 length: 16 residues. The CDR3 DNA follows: TGTGCCAGCAGCGAGGACAAGAATTCGAACACCGGGGAGCTGTTTTTT. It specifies CASSEDKNSNTGELFF.

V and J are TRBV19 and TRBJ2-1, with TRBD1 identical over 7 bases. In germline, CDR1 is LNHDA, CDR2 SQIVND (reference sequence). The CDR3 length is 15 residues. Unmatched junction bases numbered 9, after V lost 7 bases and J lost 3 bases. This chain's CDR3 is CASKSRQGDYNEQFF. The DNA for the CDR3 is TGTGCCAGTAAATCGAGACAGGGAGACTACAATGAGCAGTTCTTC.

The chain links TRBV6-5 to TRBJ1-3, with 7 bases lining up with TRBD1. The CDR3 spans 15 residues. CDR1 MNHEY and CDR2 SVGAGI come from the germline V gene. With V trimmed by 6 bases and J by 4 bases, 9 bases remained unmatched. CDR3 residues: CASRTGQYTGNTIYF. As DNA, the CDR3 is TGTGCCAGCAGAACGGGACAGTATACAGGAAACACCATATATTTT.

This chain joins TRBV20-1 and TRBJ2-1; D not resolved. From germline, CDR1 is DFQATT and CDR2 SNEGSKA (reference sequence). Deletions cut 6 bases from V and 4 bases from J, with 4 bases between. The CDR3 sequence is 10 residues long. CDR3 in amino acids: CSALYNEQFF. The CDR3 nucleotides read TGCAGTGCCTTGTACAATGAGCAGTTCTTC.

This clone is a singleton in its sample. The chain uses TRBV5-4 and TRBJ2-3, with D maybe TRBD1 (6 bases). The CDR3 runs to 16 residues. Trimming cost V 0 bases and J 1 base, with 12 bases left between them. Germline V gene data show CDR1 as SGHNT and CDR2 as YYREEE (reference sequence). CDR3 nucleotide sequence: TGTGCCAGCAGCTTGGACAGTCAGGGGCGCACAGATACGCAGTATTTT. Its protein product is CASSLDSQGRTDTQYF.

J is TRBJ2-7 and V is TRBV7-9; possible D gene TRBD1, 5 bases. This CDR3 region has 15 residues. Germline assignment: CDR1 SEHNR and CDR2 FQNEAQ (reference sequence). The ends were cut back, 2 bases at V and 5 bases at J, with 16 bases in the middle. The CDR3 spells CASSLHAGYGHEQYF. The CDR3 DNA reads TGTGCCAGCAGCTTACATGCAGGGTACGGCCACGAGCAGTACTTC.

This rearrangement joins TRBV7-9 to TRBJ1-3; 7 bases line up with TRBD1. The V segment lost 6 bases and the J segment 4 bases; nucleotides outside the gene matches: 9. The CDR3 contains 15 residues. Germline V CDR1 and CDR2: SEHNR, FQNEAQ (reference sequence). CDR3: CASRKETGSGNTIYF. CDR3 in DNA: TGTGCCAGCAGAAAGGAGACAGGGAGCGGAAACACCATATATTTT. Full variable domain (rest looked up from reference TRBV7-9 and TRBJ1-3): DTGVSQNPRHKITKRGQNVTFRCDPISEHNRLYWYRQTLGQGPEFLTYFQNEAQLEKSRLLSDRFSAERPKGSFSTLEIQRTEQGDSAMYLCASRKETGSGNTIYFGEGSWLTVV.

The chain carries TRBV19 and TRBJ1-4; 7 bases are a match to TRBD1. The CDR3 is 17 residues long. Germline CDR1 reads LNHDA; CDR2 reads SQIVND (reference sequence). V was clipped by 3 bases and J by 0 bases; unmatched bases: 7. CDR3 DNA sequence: TGTGCCAGTAGTATTGACAGGGCGTTTGCAACTAATGAAAAACTGTTTTTT. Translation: CASSIDRAFATNEKLFF.

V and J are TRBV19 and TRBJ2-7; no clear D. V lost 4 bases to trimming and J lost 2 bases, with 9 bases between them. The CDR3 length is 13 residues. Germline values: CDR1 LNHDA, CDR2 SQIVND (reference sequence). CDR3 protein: CASSNERTYEQYF. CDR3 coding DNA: TGTGCCAGTAGTAACGAGCGAACCTACGAGCAGTACTTC.

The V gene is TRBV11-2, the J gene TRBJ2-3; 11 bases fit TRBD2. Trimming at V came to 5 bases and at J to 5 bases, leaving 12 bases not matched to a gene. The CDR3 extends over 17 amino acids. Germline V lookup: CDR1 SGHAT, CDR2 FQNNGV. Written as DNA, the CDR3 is TGTGCCAGCAGCAACAATTTAGCGGGGGGGCCGGAAGATACGCAGTATTTT. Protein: CASSNNLAGGPEDTQYF.

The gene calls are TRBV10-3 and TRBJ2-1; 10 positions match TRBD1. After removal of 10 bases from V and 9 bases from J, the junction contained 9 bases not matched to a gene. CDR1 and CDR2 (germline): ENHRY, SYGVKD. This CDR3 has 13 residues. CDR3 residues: CATVVDRGREQFF. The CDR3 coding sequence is TGTGCCACAGTGGTAGACAGGGGGCGTGAGCAGTTCTTC.

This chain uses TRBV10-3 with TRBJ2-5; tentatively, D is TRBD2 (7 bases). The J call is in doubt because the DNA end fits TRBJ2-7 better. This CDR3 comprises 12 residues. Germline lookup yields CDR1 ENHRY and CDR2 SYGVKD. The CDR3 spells CATQGRAYEQYF. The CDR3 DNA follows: TGTGCCACCCAGGGGAGGGCCTACGAGCAGTACTTC.

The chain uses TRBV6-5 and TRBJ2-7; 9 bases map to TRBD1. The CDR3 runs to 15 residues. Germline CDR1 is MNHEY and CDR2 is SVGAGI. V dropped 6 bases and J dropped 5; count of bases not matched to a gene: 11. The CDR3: CASRNPGQGSDEQYF. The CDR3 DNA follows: TGTGCCAGCAGAAACCCGGGACAGGGTTCGGACGAGCAGTACTTC.

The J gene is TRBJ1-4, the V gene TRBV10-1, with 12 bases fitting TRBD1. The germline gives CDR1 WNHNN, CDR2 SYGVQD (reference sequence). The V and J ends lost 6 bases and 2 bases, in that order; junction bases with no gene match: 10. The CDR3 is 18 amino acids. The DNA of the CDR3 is TGCGCCAGCAGCCTAACCCGGGGACAGGGGGCCACTAATGAAAAACTGTTTTTT. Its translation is CASSLTRGQGATNEKLFF.

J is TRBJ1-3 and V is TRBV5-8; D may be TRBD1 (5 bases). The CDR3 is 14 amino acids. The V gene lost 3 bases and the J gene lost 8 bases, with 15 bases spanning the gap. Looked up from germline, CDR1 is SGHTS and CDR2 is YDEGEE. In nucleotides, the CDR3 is TGTGCCAGCAGCTCCCGACGTGGGGGAGACACCATATATTTT. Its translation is CASSSRRGGDTIYF.